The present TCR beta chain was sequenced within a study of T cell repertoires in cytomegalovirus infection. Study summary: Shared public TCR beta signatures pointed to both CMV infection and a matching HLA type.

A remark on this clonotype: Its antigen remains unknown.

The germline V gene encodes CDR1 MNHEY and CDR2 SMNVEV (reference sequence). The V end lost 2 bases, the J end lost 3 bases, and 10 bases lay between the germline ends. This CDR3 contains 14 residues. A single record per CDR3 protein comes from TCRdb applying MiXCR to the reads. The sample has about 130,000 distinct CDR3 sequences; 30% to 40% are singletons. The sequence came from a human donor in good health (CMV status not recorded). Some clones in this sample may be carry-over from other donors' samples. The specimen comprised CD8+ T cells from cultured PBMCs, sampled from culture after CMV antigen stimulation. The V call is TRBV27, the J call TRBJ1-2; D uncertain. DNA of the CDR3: TGTGCCAGCAGTTTAAAGGGAGTGGACTATGGCTACACCTTC. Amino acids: CASSLKGVDYGYTF.